This TCR beta chain stems from a study of T cells in Graves' hyperthyroidism and ophthalmopathy (dated 2019 in TCRdb). Context from the whole study: Peripheral blood samples were taken at initial diagnosis, before any treatment was given. Once sampling was done, hyperthyroidism patients were given methimazole at a starting dose of 30 mg daily, whereas ophthalmopathy patients were given high-dose intravenous methylprednisolone. To identify distinguishing TCR V-J signatures, a discovery cohort of about 100 patients was used, comprising 43 with Graves' ophthalmopathy and approximately 58 with stable Graves' hyperthyroidism. An independent validation cohort of under 20 hyperthyroidism patients and about 16 patients who later progressed to ophthalmopathy tested prospective prediction of ophthalmopathy. TCR Vbeta CDR3 sequencing of approximately 140 peripheral blood samples (43 ophthalmopathy, about 74 hyperthyroidism and approximately 17 progressor patients) is reported in the paper. In addition, the study compared T-cell repertoires in thyroid tissue and in blood from several Graves' hyperthyroidism patients. For training and testing, the 95 to 100 patients in the discovery cohort were randomly divided in a 7:3 ratio.

The TCR beta CDR3 regions were amplified from RNA transcripts. A first-round RT-PCR of the TCR CDR3 used the HTBI primer set with the Qiagen OneStep RT-PCR kit. A second multiplex PCR round built the libraries, followed by size selection and purification. The libraries were sequenced on an Illumina HiSeq2000 using paired-end 100 bp reads. Regarding the original processing steps: SOAPnuke was used to process the raw data, throwing out any read that contained adapters or uncalled bases, had a mean Phred below 15, or lacked an exact constant-primer or identifier match. COPE v1.2.5 was used to merge high-quality paired reads, and clonotypes were defined as unique nucleotide sequences. MiTCR v1.1 was used to align clonotypes to the IMGT TRBV, TRBD and TRBJ reference segments. The analysis was restricted to V-J combinations with a frequency above 0.0001, which together covered 99.2% of the repertoires. The TCS score was defined as F50 (clonal expansion) divided by E x V (chaos), with BLOSUM62-based TCRdist calculated between CDR3 peptides within each V-J. Welch's t-statistics and random forest reduced 514 V-J features to 10 to 15, which were used in a naive Bayes classifier (R e1071). The public sequencing data were trimmed at Q25 with fastp and processed into clonotypes with MiXCR by TCRdb, which kept only in-frame beta chains. Each record represents a unique CDR3 protein, reported with the most common genes and DNA among its rows. The V and J calls were determined by TCRdb, not by the authors. This sample has hundreds of thousands of distinct CDR3 sequences in its table, and 14% of those were observed once. The top ten clones comprise 10% of the sample.

This clonotype was seen at least ten times. Which antigen it targets is not known. No qualities accompany the bases; no much larger clone lies one base away. Stable Graves' hyperthyroidism was defined as no progression to ophthalmopathy during 18 months of follow-up. Hyperthyroidism patients were newly diagnosed, had a disease duration of under 2 months, and were aged 18 to 65 years. Exclusion was applied to patients with uncontrolled infections, other autoimmune diseases, pregnancy or lactation. Diagnoses relied on clinical symptoms, serum thyroxine and TRAb, thyroid ultrasound and orbital computed tomography. PBMCs were isolated from about 9.2 ml of fresh peripheral blood by Ficoll-Paque density gradient centrifugation. Trizol reagent was used to extract total RNA, and RNA quality was then checked on an Agilent 2100 Bioanalyzer. Its CDR3 holds 15 amino acids, cysteine through phenylalanine. The kept DNA is CDR3 alone, 45 bases in frame from the first base. In the germline V gene, CDR1 corresponds to SGHRS and CDR2 to YFSETQ. V loses 0 bases of germline sequence and J loses 3 bases, and the interval between the two ends is 7 bases.

What the authors observed across the whole study: Sample size was not statistically predetermined, and blinding of investigators to group allocation was not performed. In validation, the model predicted progression to ophthalmopathy a median of 6.5 months before onset, with around 70% sensitivity and roughly 77% specificity. Ophthalmopathy was separated from stable hyperthyroidism by a 13 V-J signature model, with approximately 86% sensitivity and approximately 81% specificity obtained in cross-validation and 80%/75% obtained in testing. Most expanded thyroid clonotypes (frequency above 0.001) were also detected in blood, a finding suggesting that blood repertoires may reflect thyroid immune responses.

The chain couples TRBV5-1 to TRBJ1-6; the D gene lacks a confident call. The receptor's source is a woman younger than 35 with Graves' hyperthyroidism. Specimen: blood. The DNA reads TGCGCCAGCAGCTTGGGCAGAGACTATAATTCACCCCTCCACTTT. It encodes CASSLGRDYNSPLHF.